The clone carrying this T cell receptor (beta chain) came up many times. What it recognizes is unknown. The data originate from a study of early T cells in non-severe SARS-CoV-2 infection. Overall study: Sequencing input comprised bulk RNA from unsorted whole blood; chain pairing was not available.

Study-wide results and limits: Comparison of clonotypes with VDJdb favored anti-spike CD8 responses while missing private and CD4 specificities.

Unique molecular identifier tags were affixed to discrete cDNA molecules. TCRdb independently ran MiXCR on the 5' RACE reads; one entry per CDR3 protein. Of tens of thousands of distinct CDR3 sequences listed, 10% to 15% are singletons. Specimen: whole blood. This sequence was found in an adult who was a healthcare worker with PCR-confirmed SARS-CoV-2 infection or an uninfected control (not recorded which).

The CDR3 is CASMPRGYNSPLHF. For the CDR3, the DNA is TGTGCCAGCATGCCCAGGGGTTATAATTCACCCCTCCACTTT. V gene TRBV27 combines with J gene TRBJ1-6; possibly TRBD1 for D (6 bases). The V end was cut by 7 bases, the J end by 4 bases, with 11 bases between. From germline, CDR1 is MNHEY and CDR2 SMNVEV (reference sequence). The CDR3 runs 14 residues.